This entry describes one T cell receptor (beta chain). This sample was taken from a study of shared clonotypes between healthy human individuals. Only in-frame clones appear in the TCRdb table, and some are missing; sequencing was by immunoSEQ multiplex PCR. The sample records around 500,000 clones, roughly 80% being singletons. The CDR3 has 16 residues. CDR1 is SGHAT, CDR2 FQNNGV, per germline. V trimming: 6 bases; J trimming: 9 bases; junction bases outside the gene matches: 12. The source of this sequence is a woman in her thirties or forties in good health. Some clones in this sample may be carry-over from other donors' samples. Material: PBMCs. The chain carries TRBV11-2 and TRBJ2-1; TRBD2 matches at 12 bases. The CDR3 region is CASRWTSGKSNGEQFF. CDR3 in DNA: TGTGCCAGCAGATGGACTAGCGGGAAGTCTAACGGTGAGCAGTTCTTC.